This TCR beta chain was obtained from a study of naive and memory T cell subsets. Both TRBC1 and TRBC2 were covered by a beta constant-region primer of two equimolar oligonucleotides. The ligated cDNA underwent four PCR rounds using SP2 and nested alpha and beta constant-region primers. From the UMI-ligation and nested PCR reads, TCRdb called clonotypes with MiXCR, one entry per CDR3 protein. The top ten clones hold 20% to 25% of a sample with some 17,000 distinct CDR3 sequences, around 9% of them seen once. This CDR3 contains 15 residues. The V and J ends lost 6 bases and 2 bases, in that order; junction bases with no gene match: 6. The germline V gene has CDR1 PRHDT and CDR2 FYEKMQ (reference sequence).

The gene calls are TRBV13 and TRBJ2-1; 8 bases agree with TRBD2. Input material: central memory CD8+ T cells from blood. The receptor comes from a human donor in good health. The CDR3, as DNA: TGTGCCAGCAGAGACGCGGGGGGCCCCTACAATGAGCAGTTCTTC. The encoded protein is CASRDAGGPYNEQFF.